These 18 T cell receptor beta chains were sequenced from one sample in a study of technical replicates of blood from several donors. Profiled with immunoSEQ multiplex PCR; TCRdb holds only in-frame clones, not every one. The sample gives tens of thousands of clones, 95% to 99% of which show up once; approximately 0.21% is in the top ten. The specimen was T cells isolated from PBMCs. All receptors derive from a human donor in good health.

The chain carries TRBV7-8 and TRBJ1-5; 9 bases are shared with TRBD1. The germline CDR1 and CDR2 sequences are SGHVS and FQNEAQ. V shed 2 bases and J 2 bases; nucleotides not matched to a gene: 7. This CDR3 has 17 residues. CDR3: CASSLFGTGSGNQPQHF. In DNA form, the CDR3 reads TGTGCCAGCAGCTTATTCGGGACAGGGTCCGGCAATCAGCCCCAGCATTTT.

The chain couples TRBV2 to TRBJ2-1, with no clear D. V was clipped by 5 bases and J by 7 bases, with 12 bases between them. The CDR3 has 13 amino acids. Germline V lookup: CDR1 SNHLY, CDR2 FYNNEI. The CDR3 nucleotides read TGTGCCAGCAGTTGGGCCGCGTGGAATGAGCAGTTCTTC. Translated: CASSWAAWNEQFF.

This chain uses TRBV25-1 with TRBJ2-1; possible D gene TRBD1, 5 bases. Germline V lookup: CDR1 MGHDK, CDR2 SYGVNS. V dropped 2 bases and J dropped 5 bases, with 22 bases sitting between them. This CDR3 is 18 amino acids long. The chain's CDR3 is CASSEELTGFVVDNEQFF. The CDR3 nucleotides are TGTGCCAGCAGTGAAGAGCTAACAGGATTCGTAGTGGACAATGAGCAGTTCTTC.

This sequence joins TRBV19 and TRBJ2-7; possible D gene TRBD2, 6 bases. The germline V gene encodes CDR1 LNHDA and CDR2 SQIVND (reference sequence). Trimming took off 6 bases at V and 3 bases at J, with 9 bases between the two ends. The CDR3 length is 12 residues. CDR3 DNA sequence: TGTGCCAGTAGCGGGAGCGGCTACGAGCAGTACTTC. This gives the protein CASSGSGYEQYF.

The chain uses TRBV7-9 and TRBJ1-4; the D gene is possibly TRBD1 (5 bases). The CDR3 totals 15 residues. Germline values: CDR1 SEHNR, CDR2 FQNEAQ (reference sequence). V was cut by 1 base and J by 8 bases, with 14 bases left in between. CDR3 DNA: TGTGCCAGCAGCTTAGATTCAGGGCCCCAGGAAAAACTGTTTTTT. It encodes CASSLDSGPQEKLFF.

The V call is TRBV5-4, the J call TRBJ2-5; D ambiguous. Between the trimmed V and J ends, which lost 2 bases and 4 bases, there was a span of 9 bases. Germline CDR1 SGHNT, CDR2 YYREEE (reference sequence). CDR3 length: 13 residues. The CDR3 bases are TGTGCCAGCAGCTTAGTCTCGGGAGAGACCCAGTACTTC. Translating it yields CASSLVSGETQYF.

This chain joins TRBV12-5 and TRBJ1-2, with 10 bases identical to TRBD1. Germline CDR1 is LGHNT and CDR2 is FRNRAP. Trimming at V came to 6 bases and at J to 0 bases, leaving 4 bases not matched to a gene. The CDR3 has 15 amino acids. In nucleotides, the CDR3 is TGTGCTAGTGGGACAGGGGGCGCCCCTAACTATGGCTACACCTTC. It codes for CASGTGGAPNYGYTF.

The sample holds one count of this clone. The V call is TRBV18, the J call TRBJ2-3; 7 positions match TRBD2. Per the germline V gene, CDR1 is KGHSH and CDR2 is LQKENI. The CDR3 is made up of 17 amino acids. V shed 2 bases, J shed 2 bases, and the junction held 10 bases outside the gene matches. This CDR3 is CASSPMQSGMTTDTQYF. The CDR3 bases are TGTGCCAGCTCACCAATGCAAAGCGGGATGACCACAGATACGCAGTATTTT.

DNA of the CDR3: TGTGCCAGCAGCAAAGTACGGGGATCACAGACGGAGACCCAGTACTTC. Encoded protein: CASSKVRGSQTETQYF. This chain joins TRBV21-1 and TRBJ2-5; TRBD2, the table's D call, was not compared with the DNA. TRBV21-1 is noted as a pseudogene. The CDR3 sequence is 16 residues long.

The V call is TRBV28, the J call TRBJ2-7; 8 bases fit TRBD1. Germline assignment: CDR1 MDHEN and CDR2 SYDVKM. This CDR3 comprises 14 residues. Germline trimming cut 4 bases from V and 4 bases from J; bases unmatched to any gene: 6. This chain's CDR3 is CASSSGQETYEQYF. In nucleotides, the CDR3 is TGTGCCAGCAGTTCGGGACAGGAGACGTACGAGCAGTACTTC.

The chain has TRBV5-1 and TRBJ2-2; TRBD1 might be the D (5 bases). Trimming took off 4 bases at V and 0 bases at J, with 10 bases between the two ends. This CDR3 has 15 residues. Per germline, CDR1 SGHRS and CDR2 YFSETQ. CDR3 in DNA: TGCGCCAGCAGCGTACTGACAGCGAACACCGGGGAGCTGTTTTTT. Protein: CASSVLTANTGELFF.

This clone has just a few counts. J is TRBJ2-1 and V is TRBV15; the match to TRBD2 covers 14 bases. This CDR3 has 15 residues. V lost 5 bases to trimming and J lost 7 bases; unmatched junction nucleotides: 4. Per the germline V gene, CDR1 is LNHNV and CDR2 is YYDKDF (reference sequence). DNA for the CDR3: TGTGCCACCAGCGGGACTAGCGGGAGATTAAATGAGCAGTTCTTC. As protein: CATSGTSGRLNEQFF.

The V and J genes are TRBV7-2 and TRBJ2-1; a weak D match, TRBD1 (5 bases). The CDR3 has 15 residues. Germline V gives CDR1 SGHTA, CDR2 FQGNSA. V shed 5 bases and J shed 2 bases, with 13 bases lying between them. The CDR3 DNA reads TGTGCCAGCAGCGCTTCAGGGTTACCCTACAATGAGCAGTTCTTC. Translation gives CASSASGLPYNEQFF. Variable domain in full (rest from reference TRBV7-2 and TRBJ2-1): GAGVSQSPSNKVTEKGKDVELRCDPISGHTALYWYRQSLGQGLEFLIYFQGNSAPDKSGLPSDRFSAERTGGSVSTLTIQRTQQEDSAVYLCASSASGLPYNEQFFGPGTRLTVL.

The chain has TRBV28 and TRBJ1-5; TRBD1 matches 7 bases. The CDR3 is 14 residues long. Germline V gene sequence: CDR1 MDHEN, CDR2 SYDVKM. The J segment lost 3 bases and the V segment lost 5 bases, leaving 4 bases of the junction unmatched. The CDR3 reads CASSGTAFNQPQHF. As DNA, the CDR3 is TGTGCCAGCAGTGGGACAGCTTTCAATCAGCCCCAGCATTTT.

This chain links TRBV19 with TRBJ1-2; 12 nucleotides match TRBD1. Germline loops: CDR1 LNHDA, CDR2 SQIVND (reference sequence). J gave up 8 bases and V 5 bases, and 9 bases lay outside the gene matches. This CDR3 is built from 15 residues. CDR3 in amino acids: CASSPPGQGAAGYTF. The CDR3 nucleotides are TGTGCCAGTAGTCCCCCGGGACAGGGGGCGGCCGGCTACACCTTC.

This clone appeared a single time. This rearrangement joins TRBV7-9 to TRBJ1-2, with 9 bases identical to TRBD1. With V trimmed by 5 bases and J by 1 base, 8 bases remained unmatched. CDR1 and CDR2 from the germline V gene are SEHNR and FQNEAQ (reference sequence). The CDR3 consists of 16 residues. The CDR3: CASSGTPGQGNYGYTF. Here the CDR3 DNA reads TGTGCCAGCAGCGGGACTCCGGGACAGGGTAACTATGGCTACACCTTC.

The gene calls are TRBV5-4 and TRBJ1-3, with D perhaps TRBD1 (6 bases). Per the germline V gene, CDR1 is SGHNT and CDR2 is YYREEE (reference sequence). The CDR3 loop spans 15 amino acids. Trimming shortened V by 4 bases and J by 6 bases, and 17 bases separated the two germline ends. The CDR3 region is CASSVGAGALNTIYF. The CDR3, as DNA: TGTGCCAGCAGCGTGGGGGCGGGGGCTTTAAACACCATATATTTT.

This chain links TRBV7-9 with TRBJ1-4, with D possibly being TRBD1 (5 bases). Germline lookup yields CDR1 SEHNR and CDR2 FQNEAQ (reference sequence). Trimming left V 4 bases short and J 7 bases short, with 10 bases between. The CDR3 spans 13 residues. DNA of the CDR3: TGTGCCAGCAGCTCCCAGGGCACTGAAAAACTGTTTTTT. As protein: CASSSQGTEKLFF.